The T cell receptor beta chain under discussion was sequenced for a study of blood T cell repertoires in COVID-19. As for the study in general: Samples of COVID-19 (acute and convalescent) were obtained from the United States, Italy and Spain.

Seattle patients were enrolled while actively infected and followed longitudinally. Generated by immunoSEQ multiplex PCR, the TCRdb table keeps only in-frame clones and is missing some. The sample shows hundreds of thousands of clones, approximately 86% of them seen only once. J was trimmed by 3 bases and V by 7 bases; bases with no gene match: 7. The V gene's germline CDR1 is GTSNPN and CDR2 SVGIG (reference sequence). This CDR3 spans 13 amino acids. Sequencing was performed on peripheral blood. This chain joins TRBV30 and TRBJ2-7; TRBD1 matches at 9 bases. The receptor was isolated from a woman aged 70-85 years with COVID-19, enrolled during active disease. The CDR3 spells CAFTGTGYYEQYF. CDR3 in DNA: TGTGCCTTTACCGGGACAGGGTACTACGAGCAGTACTTC.